This T cell receptor beta chain stems from a study of T cells after yellow fever vaccination. Study details: In the case of low-cell-number fractions, SMART-Seq v4 Ultra Low Input was used for preparation.

This clonotype was detected ten times or more. Study-level points and caveats: Though weaker, the secondary response peaked faster, on day 5 versus 15. Subsequent booster samples again held most clones from primary vaccination (around 96% CD4, approximately 85% CD8).

This CDR3 comprises 15 residues. Between the trimmed V and J ends, which lost 3 bases and 0 bases, there was a span of 9 bases. Per the germline V gene, CDR1 is MGHDK and CDR2 is SYGVNS. Production of TCR cDNA was by 5'RACE template switching, which also added a universal primer site and UMIs. One entry per CDR3 protein results from TCRdb running MiXCR on the 5' RACE reads. The table includes about 45,000 distinct CDR3 sequences, 6.8% detected once. The clonotype comes from a man aged 30 to 45 who received the YFV17D yellow fever vaccine. The sequencing used CD8+ T cells not binding an NS4B(214-222) dextramer, sorted from PBMCs, collected 45 days after the yellow fever booster vaccination. The rearrangement joins TRBV25-1 to TRBJ2-1, with D maybe TRBD2 (5 bases). The CDR3 nucleotides are TGTGCCAGCAGTGACCTTGGGAGCTCCTACAATGAGCAGTTCTTC. As protein: CASSDLGSSYNEQFF.